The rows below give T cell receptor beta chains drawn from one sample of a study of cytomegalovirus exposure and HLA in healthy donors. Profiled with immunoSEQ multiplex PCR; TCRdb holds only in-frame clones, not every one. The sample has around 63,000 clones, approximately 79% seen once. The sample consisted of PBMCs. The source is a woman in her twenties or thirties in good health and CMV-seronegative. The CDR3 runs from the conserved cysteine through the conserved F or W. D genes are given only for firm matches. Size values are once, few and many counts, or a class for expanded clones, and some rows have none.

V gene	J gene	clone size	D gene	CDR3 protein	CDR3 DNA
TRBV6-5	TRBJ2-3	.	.	CASSFYRGGDTDTQYF	TGTGCCAGCAGTTTCTACAGGGGGGGAGACACAGATACGCAGTATTTT
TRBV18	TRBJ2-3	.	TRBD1	CASSPPIRGQDTQYF	TGTGCCAGCTCACCACCGATCAGGGGGCAGGATACGCAGTATTTT
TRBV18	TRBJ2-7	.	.	CASSPYTAQDEQYF	TGTGCCAGCTCACCATACACGGCCCAGGACGAGCAGTACTTC
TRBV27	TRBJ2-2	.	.	CASSPGQPRNTGELFF	TGTGCCAGCAGTCCCGGACAGCCTCGAAACACCGGGGAGCTGTTTTTT
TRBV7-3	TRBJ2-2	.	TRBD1	CASSPLGTGSTGELFF	TGTGCCAGCAGCCCCCTAGGGACAGGGAGCACCGGGGAGCTGTTTTTT
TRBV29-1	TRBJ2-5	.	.	CSVVSGNSETQYF	TGCAGCGTTGTATCAGGGAATAGTGAGACCCAGTACTTC
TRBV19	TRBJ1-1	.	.	CASRRGGRGNTEAFF	TGTGCCAGTAGACGGGGGGGAAGAGGGAACACTGAAGCTTTCTTT
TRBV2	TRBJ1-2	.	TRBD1	CASSGEGTGNGYTF	TGTGCCAGCAGTGGAGAAGGGACAGGCAATGGCTACACCTTC
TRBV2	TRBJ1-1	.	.	CASRVALMNTEAFF	TGTGCCAGCAGGGTAGCCCTAATGAACACTGAAGCTTTCTTT
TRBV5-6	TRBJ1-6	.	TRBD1	CASSLEQGKLGSPLHF	TGTGCCAGCAGCTTGGAACAGGGGAAGCTGGGTTCACCCCTCCACTTT
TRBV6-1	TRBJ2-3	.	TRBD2	CASSVGLAGPFLDTQYF	TGTGCCAGCAGTGTTGGGCTAGCGGGACCGTTTTTGGATACGCAGTATTTT
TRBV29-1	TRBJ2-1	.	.	CSVEFRDNEQFF	TGCAGCGTTGAATTTCGGGACAATGAGCAGTTCTTC
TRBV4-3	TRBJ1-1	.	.	CASSQGRTGMNTEAFF	TGCGCCAGCAGCCAAGGTCGTACAGGGATGAACACTGAAGCTTTCTTT
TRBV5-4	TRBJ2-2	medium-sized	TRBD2	CASSLGYSGGATGELFF	TGTGCCAGCAGCTTGGGCTATAGCGGGGGGGCAACCGGGGAGCTGTTTTTT
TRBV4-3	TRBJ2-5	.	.	CASSQETEQETQYF	TGCGCCAGCAGCCAAGAGACAGAACAAGAGACCCAGTACTTC
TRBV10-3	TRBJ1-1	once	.	CAISEQLTGAFF	TGTGCCATCAGTGAACAGCTCACTGGAGCTTTCTTT
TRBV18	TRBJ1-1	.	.	CASSPSDTGTEAFF	TGTGCCAGCTCACCATCGGACACCGGGACTGAAGCTTTCTTT
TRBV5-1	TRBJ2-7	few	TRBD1	CASSLPGQGPYEQYF	TGCGCCAGCAGCTTACCGGGACAGGGGCCCTACGAGCAGTACTTC
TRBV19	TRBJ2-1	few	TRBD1	CASSSTGATFNEQFF	TGTGCCAGTAGTTCTACAGGGGCAACCTTCAATGAGCAGTTCTTC
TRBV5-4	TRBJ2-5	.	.	CASSFQGIETQYF	TGTGCCAGCAGCTTTCAGGGCATAGAGACCCAGTACTTC
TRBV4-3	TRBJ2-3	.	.	CASSQDNALDFLQYF	TGCGCCAGCAGCCAAGACAACGCACTTGACTTTCTACAGTATTTT
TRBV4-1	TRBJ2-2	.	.	CASSQERANTGELFF	TGCGCCAGCAGCCAAGAGAGAGCGAACACCGGGGAGCTGTTTTTT
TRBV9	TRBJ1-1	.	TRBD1	CASSVGGTGLNTEAFF	TGTGCCAGCAGCGTAGGCGGGACAGGATTGAACACTGAAGCTTTCTTT
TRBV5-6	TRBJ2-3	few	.	CASSSGLSGYTDTQYF	TGTGCCAGCAGCTCGGGACTTTCAGGCTACACAGATACGCAGTATTTT
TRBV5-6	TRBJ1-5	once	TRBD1	CASSLAGQASIPQHF	TGTGCCAGCAGCTTGGCAGGACAGGCTTCGATTCCCCAGCATTTT
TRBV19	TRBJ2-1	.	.	CASKQTMGAPYNEQFF	TGTGCCAGCAAGCAGACGATGGGGGCCCCCTACAATGAGCAGTTCTTC
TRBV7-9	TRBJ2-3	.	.	CASSYRGRVGTDTQYF	TGTGCCAGCAGCTACCGAGGCAGGGTGGGCACAGATACGCAGTATTTT
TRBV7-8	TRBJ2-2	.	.	CASSVLTRNTGELFF	TGTGCCAGCAGCGTGCTAACTAGGAACACCGGGGAGCTGTTTTTT
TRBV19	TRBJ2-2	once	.	CASSRSGTRNTGELFF	TGTGCCAGTAGTAGATCCGGGACAAGGAACACCGGGGAGCTGTTTTTT
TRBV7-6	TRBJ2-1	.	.	CASSPLLSDHEQFF	TGTGCCAGCAGCCCCTTGTTGAGCGACCATGAGCAGTTCTTC
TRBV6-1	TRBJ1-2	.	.	CASRTLGDEIGYTF	TGTGCCAGCAGGACGCTCGGGGATGAAATTGGCTACACCTTC
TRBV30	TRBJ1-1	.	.	CAWKDSMNTEAFF	TGTGCCTGGAAGGACAGCATGAACACTGAAGCTTTCTTT
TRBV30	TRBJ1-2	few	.	CAWSVVEYGYTF	TGTGCCTGGAGTGTAGTGGAGTATGGCTACACCTTC
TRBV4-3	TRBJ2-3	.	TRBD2	CASSRVAGVQDTQYF	TGCGCCAGCAGCCGAGTAGCGGGAGTGCAAGATACGCAGTATTTT
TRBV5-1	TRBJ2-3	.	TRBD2	CASSSTSGVPNTQYF	TGCGCCAGCAGCTCAACTAGCGGGGTTCCGAATACGCAGTATTTT
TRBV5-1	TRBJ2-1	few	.	CASRAEGDEQFF	TGCGCCAGCAGAGCGGAGGGTGATGAGCAGTTCTTC
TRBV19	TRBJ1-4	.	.	CASRTRGGEKLFF	TGTGCCAGTAGGACGAGGGGGGGTGAAAAACTGTTTTTT
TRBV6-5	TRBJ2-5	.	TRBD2	CASRETSGRLETQYF	TGTGCCAGCAGAGAGACTAGCGGGAGACTAGAGACCCAGTACTTC
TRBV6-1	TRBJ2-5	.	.	CATRAGVGVVETQYF	TGTGCCACCAGGGCAGGGGTCGGTGTTGTGGAGACCCAGTACTTC
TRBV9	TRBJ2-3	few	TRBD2	CASSSSGHGTDTQYF	TGTGCCAGCAGCTCTAGCGGCCATGGCACAGATACGCAGTATTTT
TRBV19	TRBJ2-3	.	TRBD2	CASSPLAGVSTDTQYF	TGTGCCAGTAGTCCTCTAGCGGGGGTTAGCACAGATACGCAGTATTTT
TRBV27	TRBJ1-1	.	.	CASSFTRGNTEAFF	TGTGCCAGCAGTTTTACCAGGGGGAACACTGAAGCTTTCTTT
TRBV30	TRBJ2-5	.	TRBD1	CAWRPGQGASETQYF	TGTGCCTGGAGACCGGGACAGGGGGCGAGTGAGACCCAGTACTTC
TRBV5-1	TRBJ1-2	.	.	CASSLREGESYGYTF	TGCGCCAGCAGCTTGAGAGAGGGGGAGAGTTATGGCTACACCTTC
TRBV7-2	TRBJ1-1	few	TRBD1	CASSRGRDTEAFF	TGCGCCAGCAGCAGGGGGAGGGACACTGAAGCTTTCTTT